This record covers a single T cell receptor beta chain. What it binds is unknown. Germline-derived CDR1 and CDR2 are LGHNT and FRNRAP. Trimming stripped 1 base from V and 4 bases from J, with 10 bases between. The CDR3 extends over 14 amino acids. The assay was run at deep level. Several immunoSEQ plates received, in even portions, the genomic DNA of each subset. TCRdb's table, derived via immunoSEQ multiplex PCR, lists solely in-frame clones and lacks some. This sample has approximately 940,000 clones, with more than 75% found just once. The sample comes from a study of shared clonotypes between healthy human individuals. Study information: Two women and three men aged 18 to 49 served as donors. Whole-study results and caveats: Rarefaction indicated that sorted-subset sequencing remained incomplete although depth was large.

J is TRBJ1-2 and V is TRBV12-5; D is undetermined. This TCR was sampled from a man aged 18 to 29 in good health. Source material: memory CD4+ T cells sorted from blood. Subset specified: CD45RA-negative fraction. CDR3 coding DNA: TGTGCTAGTGGTTTGGATACAGCTTCCTATGGCTACACCTTC. Its translation is CASGLDTASYGYTF.